A selection of T cell receptor beta chains follows, all from one sample in a study of identical twins. A single record per CDR3 protein comes from TCRdb applying MiXCR to the 5' RACE reads. The repertoire holds about 730,000 distinct CDR3 sequences, with around 21% as singletons. These sequences were also reported in another study, on T cells expressing NK-cell markers.

What was sequenced was PBMCs. These receptors came from a woman in her late teens or twenties in good health. CDR3s include the opening cysteine and the closing phenylalanine or tryptophan. D genes are given only for firm matches. Size tells how often a clone was seen (once, few, many) or the class of an expanded clone, and some rows leave it out.

J gene: TRBJ1-1
clone size: NA
V gene: TRBV7-9
D gene: NA
CDR3 DNA: TGTGCCTCCCGTGGGTTCGACACTGAAGCTTTCTTT
CDR3 protein: CASRGFDTEAFF

J gene: TRBJ2-1
clone size: few
V gene: TRBV29-1
D gene: NA
CDR3 DNA: TGCAGCGTCAAGGGCAGGCTGGCCTACAATGAGCAGTTCTTC
CDR3 protein: CSVKGRLAYNEQFF

J gene: TRBJ1-3
clone size: many
V gene: TRBV5-1
D gene: NA
CDR3 DNA: TGCGCCAGCAGCGTTGGTGGAGGGCTCTCTGGAAACACCATATATTTT
CDR3 protein: CASSVGGGLSGNTIYF

J gene: TRBJ1-1
clone size: few
V gene: TRBV5-1
D gene: NA
CDR3 DNA: TGCGCCAGCAGAGTTGGTGGGACGGTGAACACTGAAGCTTTCTTT
CDR3 protein: CASRVGGTVNTEAFF

J gene: TRBJ2-1
clone size: NA
V gene: TRBV4-3
D gene: NA
CDR3 DNA: TGCGCCAGCAGCCAAGACGGGAGTTCGTTCTACAATGAGCAGTTCTTC
CDR3 protein: CASSQDGSSFYNEQFF

J gene: TRBJ1-2
clone size: NA
V gene: TRBV10-3
D gene: TRBD1
CDR3 DNA: TGTGCCATCAGTGAGTCGGACAGGGGCTATGGCTACACCTTC
CDR3 protein: CAISESDRGYGYTF

J gene: TRBJ1-1
clone size: NA
V gene: TRBV29-1
D gene: NA
CDR3 DNA: TGCAGCGCTTTACCGGGAAAGAGGGGCACTGAAGCTTTCTTT
CDR3 protein: CSALPGKRGTEAFF

J gene: TRBJ2-3
clone size: few
V gene: TRBV20-1
D gene: TRBD1
CDR3 DNA: TGCAGTGCACCGGACAGGAGGTCGGATACGCAGTATTTT
CDR3 protein: CSAPDRRSDTQYF

J gene: TRBJ2-1
clone size: NA
V gene: TRBV4-2
D gene: NA
CDR3 DNA: TGTGCCAGCAGCCAAGATTTTGGACATGAGCAGTTCTTC
CDR3 protein: CASSQDFGHEQFF

J gene: TRBJ2-2
clone size: few
V gene: TRBV9
D gene: NA
CDR3 DNA: TGTGCCAGCAGCGTAGGGCCCCACACCGGGGAGCTGTTTTTT
CDR3 protein: CASSVGPHTGELFF

J gene: TRBJ2-7
clone size: NA
V gene: TRBV6-1
D gene: TRBD2
CDR3 DNA: TGTGCCAGCAGCCGTCGGACTAGCGGGGTCCCTCCCACCTTC
CDR3 protein: CASSRRTSGVPPTF

J gene: TRBJ2-1
clone size: few
V gene: TRBV4-1
D gene: TRBD2
CDR3 DNA: TGCGCCAGCAGCGGAGCTAGCGGGTATGAGCAGTTCTTC
CDR3 protein: CASSGASGYEQFF

J gene: TRBJ2-7
clone size: few
V gene: TRBV4-3
D gene: NA
CDR3 DNA: TGCGCCAGCAGCCAAGATTGGGAGGCCTACGAGCAGTACTTC
CDR3 protein: CASSQDWEAYEQYF

J gene: TRBJ1-5
clone size: NA
V gene: TRBV6-5
D gene: NA
CDR3 DNA: TGTGCCAGCAGTTACGACTACAATCAGCCCCAGCATTTT
CDR3 protein: CASSYDYNQPQHF

J gene: TRBJ2-5
clone size: few
V gene: TRBV4-2
D gene: NA
CDR3 DNA: TGTGCCAGCAGCCAAGATTCCCAGCGGGTAGGGGAGACCCAGTACTTC
CDR3 protein: CASSQDSQRVGETQYF

J gene: TRBJ2-1
clone size: NA
V gene: TRBV4-3
D gene: NA
CDR3 DNA: TGCGCCAGCAGCCAAGTCACCCGAGGAGGTGAGCAGTTCTTC
CDR3 protein: CASSQVTRGGEQFF

J gene: TRBJ2-5
clone size: few
V gene: TRBV29-1
D gene: TRBD2
CDR3 DNA: TGCAGCGGCGGGGGTAGCGGGACACGAGGCCAGTACTTC
CDR3 protein: CSGGGSGTRGQYF

J gene: TRBJ2-5
clone size: NA
V gene: TRBV10-3
D gene: TRBD2
CDR3 DNA: TGTGCCATCAGTGAGTCTGAAGCGGGGGGACAAGAGACCCAGTACTTC
CDR3 protein: CAISESEAGGQETQYF

J gene: TRBJ2-7
clone size: NA
V gene: TRBV7-9
D gene: TRBD1
CDR3 DNA: TGTGCCAGCAGCTCTTTCCGGACAGGGGTGACGTACGAGCAGTACTTC
CDR3 protein: CASSSFRTGVTYEQYF

J gene: TRBJ2-3
clone size: NA
V gene: TRBV29-1
D gene: NA
CDR3 DNA: TGCACGTCCGGCAGGACGTATAGCACAGATACGCAGTATTTT
CDR3 protein: CTSGRTYSTDTQYF

J gene: TRBJ1-1
clone size: NA
V gene: TRBV29-1
D gene: NA
CDR3 DNA: TGCAGCGCCTGGCAGATGAACACTGAAGCTTTCTTT
CDR3 protein: CSAWQMNTEAFF

J gene: TRBJ2-4
clone size: NA
V gene: TRBV21-1
D gene: NA
CDR3 DNA: TGTGCCAGCAGCGAAGACACCTCACTAGCCAAAAACATTCAGTACTTC
CDR3 protein: CASSEDTSLAKNIQYF

J gene: TRBJ2-3
clone size: few
V gene: TRBV6-2/TRBV6-3
D gene: TRBD2
CDR3 DNA: TGTGCCAGCAAACGAGGAAAGGGTGCGGGACTAGCGGGGGGCCGCACAGATACGCAGTATTTT
CDR3 protein: CASKRGKGAGLAGGRTDTQYF

J gene: TRBJ1-1
clone size: few
V gene: TRBV28
D gene: NA
CDR3 DNA: TGTGCCAGCAGGGGTGGACATTTTGAAGCTTTCTTT
CDR3 protein: CASRGGHFEAFF

J gene: TRBJ2-1
clone size: NA
V gene: TRBV5-1
D gene: TRBD2
CDR3 DNA: TGCGCCAGCAGCCTAGGGATCGGCGCGGGGGATGAGCAGTTCTTC
CDR3 protein: CASSLGIGAGDEQFF

J gene: TRBJ2-3
clone size: NA
V gene: TRBV27
D gene: NA
CDR3 DNA: TGTGCCAGCAGTTCCCCGCGGGGTCGCACAGATACGCAGTATTTT
CDR3 protein: CASSSPRGRTDTQYF

J gene: TRBJ2-5
clone size: NA
V gene: TRBV5-6
D gene: NA
CDR3 DNA: TGTGCCAGCTTCTCATCAGGGGTCCGGCAAGAGACCCAGTACTTC
CDR3 protein: CASFSSGVRQETQYF

J gene: TRBJ2-3
clone size: NA
V gene: TRBV12-3/TRBV12-4
D gene: TRBD2
CDR3 DNA: TGTGCCAGCAGTTTCGGGGGAGGGTACAGCACAGATACGCAGTATTTT
CDR3 protein: CASSFGGGYSTDTQYF

J gene: TRBJ2-7
clone size: few
V gene: TRBV20-1
D gene: NA
CDR3 DNA: TGCAGTGCTAGTGGTCTCGACAGAGGGTCCTACGAGCAGTACTTC
CDR3 protein: CSASGLDRGSYEQYF

J gene: TRBJ2-1
clone size: NA
V gene: TRBV12-3/TRBV12-4
D gene: NA
CDR3 DNA: TGTGCCAGCAGCGGGGGATTAACCCCGTTCTTC
CDR3 protein: CASSGGLTPFF

J gene: TRBJ2-7
clone size: NA
V gene: TRBV5-5
D gene: TRBD2
CDR3 DNA: TGTGCCAGCAGTTTTGGTCTAGCGGGCTCCTCCTACGAGCAGTACTTC
CDR3 protein: CASSFGLAGSSYEQYF

J gene: TRBJ2-1
clone size: NA
V gene: TRBV20-1
D gene: TRBD1
CDR3 DNA: TGCAGTGCCAGGGACAGGGGGGACTCCTACAATGAGCAGTTCTTC
CDR3 protein: CSARDRGDSYNEQFF

J gene: TRBJ1-1
clone size: NA
V gene: TRBV6-5
D gene: TRBD1
CDR3 DNA: TGTGCCAGCAGTTATTTGGACAGGGGAGTAGTGAACACTGAAGCTTTCTTT
CDR3 protein: CASSYLDRGVVNTEAFF

J gene: TRBJ2-2
clone size: NA
V gene: TRBV7-8
D gene: NA
CDR3 DNA: TGTGCCAGCAGCCCACTGGGACGGCCGGCCGGGGAGCTGTTTTTT
CDR3 protein: CASSPLGRPAGELFF

J gene: TRBJ2-7
clone size: NA
V gene: TRBV20-1
D gene: NA
CDR3 DNA: TGCAGTGCTAGAGCCCCCGGATGGGAGCAGTACTTC
CDR3 protein: CSARAPGWEQYF

J gene: TRBJ2-7
clone size: many
V gene: TRBV20-1
D gene: TRBD2
CDR3 DNA: TGCAGTGCTCCTAGCGGGAGCTCCTACGAGCAGTACTTC
CDR3 protein: CSAPSGSSYEQYF

J gene: TRBJ2-3
clone size: NA
V gene: TRBV5-4
D gene: NA
CDR3 DNA: TGTGCCAGCAGCTTGTCCTGGCTTGCCACAGATACGCAGTATTTT
CDR3 protein: CASSLSWLATDTQYF

J gene: TRBJ1-1
clone size: NA
V gene: TRBV27
D gene: NA
CDR3 DNA: TGTGCCAGCAGTTGGGTTGGGGGGGGAAGAACTGAAGCTTTCTTT
CDR3 protein: CASSWVGGGRTEAFF

J gene: TRBJ1-5
clone size: many
V gene: TRBV5-1
D gene: NA
CDR3 DNA: TGCGCCAATGGCAGAGATCAGCCCCAGCATTTT
CDR3 protein: CANGRDQPQHF

J gene: TRBJ2-5
clone size: many
V gene: TRBV6-1
D gene: NA
CDR3 DNA: TGTGCCAGCACCCTACGCGTGAGCCCCGGTGGAGAGACCCAGTACTTC
CDR3 protein: CASTLRVSPGGETQYF

J gene: TRBJ2-1
clone size: NA
V gene: TRBV20-1
D gene: TRBD2
CDR3 DNA: TGCAGTTCGTCGCGGGGGGGCCTGCGCGGTGAGCAGTTCTTC
CDR3 protein: CSSSRGGLRGEQFF

J gene: TRBJ2-3
clone size: NA
V gene: TRBV5-1
D gene: TRBD2
CDR3 DNA: TGCGCCAGCAGCTACGCCGGGACTAGCGGGAGATTGACAGATACGCAGTATTTT
CDR3 protein: CASSYAGTSGRLTDTQYF

J gene: TRBJ2-1
clone size: few
V gene: TRBV12-3/TRBV12-4
D gene: TRBD1
CDR3 DNA: TGTGCCAGCAGATTGGACAGGGAAGTTGAGCAGTTCTTC
CDR3 protein: CASRLDREVEQFF

J gene: TRBJ1-2
clone size: many
V gene: TRBV6-1
D gene: NA
CDR3 DNA: TGTGCCAGCAGCCTCGGGTCCGAAGAAGGCTACACCTTC
CDR3 protein: CASSLGSEEGYTF

J gene: TRBJ2-2
clone size: few
V gene: TRBV7-2
D gene: TRBD1
CDR3 DNA: TGTGCCAGCAGTCATCCGGGACAGGGGTACTTCGCCGGGGAGCTGTTTTTT
CDR3 protein: CASSHPGQGYFAGELFF

J gene: TRBJ2-5
clone size: NA
V gene: TRBV20-1
D gene: TRBD2
CDR3 DNA: TGCAGTGTGAGAGATAGCGGGACTGGGAGGGAGACCCAGTACTTC
CDR3 protein: CSVRDSGTGRETQYF

J gene: TRBJ2-3
clone size: NA
V gene: TRBV27
D gene: TRBD2
CDR3 DNA: TGTGCCAGCAGTTACCCCAAGCGGGAGGGCCGAGAAAGAGATACGCAGTATTTT
CDR3 protein: CASSYPKREGRERDTQYF

J gene: TRBJ2-7
clone size: NA
V gene: TRBV7-8
D gene: NA
CDR3 DNA: TGTGCCAGCATCCTAACAGGGACCTACGAGCAGTACTTC
CDR3 protein: CASILTGTYEQYF

J gene: TRBJ2-5
clone size: few
V gene: TRBV2
D gene: NA
CDR3 DNA: TGTGCCAGCTACCAGGGGTACGAAGAGACCCAGTACTTC
CDR3 protein: CASYQGYEETQYF

J gene: TRBJ1-5
clone size: many
V gene: TRBV12-3/TRBV12-4
D gene: NA
CDR3 DNA: TGTGCCAGCAGTTTAATGGGCGGAAGCAATCAGCCCCAGCATTTT
CDR3 protein: CASSLMGGSNQPQHF

J gene: TRBJ2-5
clone size: few
V gene: TRBV20-1
D gene: NA
CDR3 DNA: TGCAGTGCTTTGCGGGCCACCTCTATCGGGACCCAGTACTTC
CDR3 protein: CSALRATSIGTQYF

J gene: TRBJ2-7
clone size: many
V gene: TRBV7-9
D gene: NA
CDR3 DNA: TGTGCCAGCAGCTCCAACCCGGGAGCCTACGAGCAGTACTTC
CDR3 protein: CASSSNPGAYEQYF

J gene: TRBJ2-1
clone size: NA
V gene: TRBV20-1
D gene: NA
CDR3 DNA: TGCAGTGCTAGGCGGCGGGACAATGAGCAGTTCTTC
CDR3 protein: CSARRRDNEQFF

J gene: TRBJ2-6
clone size: few
V gene: TRBV20-1
D gene: TRBD1
CDR3 DNA: TGCAGTGCTGACACGACAGGGGGAACTGGGGCCAACGTCCTGACTTTC
CDR3 protein: CSADTTGGTGANVLTF

J gene: TRBJ2-7
clone size: few
V gene: TRBV7-9
D gene: NA
CDR3 DNA: TGTGCCAGCAACTTTGTGGTTCAGGGCGAGCAGTACTTC
CDR3 protein: CASNFVVQGEQYF